This T cell receptor (beta chain) was found in a study of blood T cell repertoires in COVID-19. Study-level information: The cDNA or gDNA used as material had been derived from T cells, B-cell-depleted T cells, or PBMCs.

The V gene's germline CDR1 is SGHTA and CDR2 FQGNSA. J was trimmed by 3 bases and V by 4 bases; bases with no gene match: 2. This CDR3 comprises 14 residues. Generated by immunoSEQ multiplex PCR, the TCRdb table keeps only in-frame clones and is missing some. Of some 150,000 clones listed, about 87% are singletons. This clone was observed a handful of times. V usage is TRBV7-2 and J usage is TRBJ1-4, with 7 bases aligning to TRBD1. Sequencing used peripheral blood. The clonotype comes from an elderly woman with acute or convalescent COVID-19. In DNA form, the CDR3 reads TGTGCCAGCAGCTCCGGGACAGCTAATGAAAAACTGTTTTTT. Translated: CASSSGTANEKLFF.